The 9 T cell receptor beta chains given below trace back to one sample, sequenced in a study of T cells in Graves' hyperthyroidism and ophthalmopathy. Amplification targeted TCR beta CDR3 regions from RNA transcripts. First-round RT-PCR of the TCR CDR3 relied on the HTBI primer set. TCRdb itself ran the multiplex PCR reads through MiXCR, one entry per CDR3 protein. The sample records about 290,000 distinct CDR3 sequences, 12% to 15% being singletons. The sequencing input was blood. The receptor set was obtained from a woman aged 40 to 50 with Graves' hyperthyroidism.

The chain uses TRBV29-1 and TRBJ1-4; TRBD1 aligns across 7 bases. J lost 7 bases, V lost 4 bases, and 6 bases had no gene match. Germline V gene sequence: CDR1 SQVTM, CDR2 ANQGSEA. The CDR3 has 13 amino acids. The CDR3 sequence is CSVGQGASEKLFF. The CDR3 nucleotides read TGCAGCGTTGGACAGGGAGCTAGTGAAAAACTGTTTTTT.

This clonotype was observed many times. The chain has TRBV2 and TRBJ1-2; D ambiguous. The germline gives CDR1 SNHLY, CDR2 FYNNEI. The CDR3 is made up of 14 amino acids. Between the trimmed V and J ends, which lost 1 base and 1 base, there was a span of 7 bases. The CDR3 here is CASSEGQINYGYTF. The CDR3 coding sequence is TGTGCCAGCAGTGAAGGGCAGATTAACTATGGCTACACCTTC.

This clonotype was recorded at least ten times. This rearrangement joins TRBV2 to TRBJ1-5; a possible D gene is TRBD1 (5 bases). The CDR3 runs 14 residues. V lost 8 bases and J lost 2, with 13 bases in between. Germline V gene data show CDR1 as SNHLY and CDR2 as FYNNEI. CDR3: CASVEGFGNQPQHF. CDR3 nucleotide sequence: TGTGCCAGCGTGGAGGGGTTCGGCAATCAGCCCCAGCATTTT.

The sample holds many counts of this clonotype. The genes are TRBV5-5 and TRBJ2-5, with a tentative D call TRBD2 (6 bases). CDR1 and CDR2 from the germline V gene are SGHKS and YYEKEE (reference sequence). Trimming removed 2 bases at V and 0 bases at J, with 11 bases between. There are 15 residues in the CDR3. The CDR3 loop is CASSFGGTYQETQYF. In DNA, the CDR3 is TGTGCCAGCAGCTTCGGCGGGACGTACCAAGAGACCCAGTACTTC. Based on the CDR3 plus reference TRBV5-5 and TRBJ2-5, the full variable domain is DAGVTQSPTHLIKTRGQQVTLRCSPISGHKSVSWYQQVLGQGPQFIFQYYEKEERGRGNFPDRFSARQFPNYSSELNVNALLLGDSALYLCASSFGGTYQETQYFGPGTRLLVL.

For this clonotype: A much larger clone lies a single base off, so this may be a read error. This chain connects TRBV6-2 or TRBV6-3 to TRBJ2-7, with 8 nucleotides matching TRBD1. This CDR3 is 15 amino acids long. The germline CDR1 and CDR2 sequences are MNHEY and SVGEGT. In DNA, the CDR3 is TGTGCCGGCAGTTCCCCAAGGACAGGGTCATACGAGCAGTACTTC. Translated: CAGSSPRTGSYEQYF.

This clonotype was counted at least ten times. The chain is built from TRBV6-1 and TRBJ2-7; tentatively, D is TRBD2 (7 bases). There are 13 residues in the CDR3. V was clipped by 6 bases and J by 2 bases, with 11 bases between them. Germline CDR1 and CDR2: MNHNS and SASEGT. DNA of the CDR3: TGTGCCAGCAGCCCGGGGGGCACCTACGAGCAGTACTTC. It yields the protein CASSPGGTYEQYF.

This rearrangement joins TRBV20-1 to TRBJ2-1; D is undetermined. Germline V gives CDR1 DFQATT, CDR2 SNEGSKA (reference sequence). This CDR3 has 15 amino acids. V lost 3 bases and J 6 bases, leaving 18 bases between the germline ends. CDR3 DNA: TGCAGTGCTAGCCACTGGGAAGAAGCCGGCAATGAGCAGTTCTTC. Encoded protein: CSASHWEEAGNEQFF.

This clonotype appeared many times. The gene calls are TRBV28 and TRBJ1-1, with D uncertain. V was clipped by 3 bases and J by 7 bases, with 9 bases between them. There are 12 residues in the CDR3. CDR1 is MDHEN and CDR2 is SYDVKM in the germline V gene. Here the CDR3 reads CASSLPLDEAFF. The CDR3 nucleotides read TGTGCCAGCAGTTTGCCACTGGATGAAGCTTTCTTT.

The chain carries TRBV20-1 and TRBJ2-5; no firm D call. CDR3 size: 14 residues. V shed 0 bases and J shed 3 bases, with 11 bases lying between them. Germline-derived CDR1 and CDR2 are DFQATT and SNEGSKA (reference sequence). CDR3 sequence (DNA): TGCAGTGCTAGAGATGGAAATAGCAAAGAGACCCAGTACTTC. This translates into CSARDGNSKETQYF.